Below, one TCR beta chain is given with its context. In the PCR, 60 Vbeta and 13 Jbeta primers were used. This table comes from immunoSEQ multiplex PCR, and its TCRdb copy is limited to in-frame clones, with some not included. Of 150,000 to 200,000 clones in the sample, 71% were seen once. These data are taken from a study of cytomegalovirus exposure and HLA in healthy donors. As for the study in general: Within an early data release were roughly 90 million unique TCRs drawn from HLA-typed donors.

The CDR3 totals 14 residues. The germline V gene encodes CDR1 SNHLY and CDR2 FYNNEI. With V trimmed by 8 bases and J by 6 bases, 6 bases remained unmatched. The chain combines TRBV2 with TRBJ1-6; 8 nucleotides match TRBD1. The clonotype originates from a girl between 10 and 17 years old in good health and CMV-seronegative. The sequenced sample consisted of PBMCs. As DNA, the CDR3 is TGTGCCAGCCGACAGGGGACAGTTAATTCACCCCTCCACTTT. Amino acid sequence: CASRQGTVNSPLHF.